This T cell receptor (beta chain) was identified during a study of T cell responses to AZD1222 COVID-19 vaccine. Trimming took off 2 bases at V and 1 base at J, with 8 bases between the two ends. The CDR3 contains 15 residues. Germline V gene sequence: CDR1 SEHNR, CDR2 FQNEAQ (reference sequence). TCRdb's copy holds only in-frame clones and misses some; the assay was immunoSEQ multiplex PCR. Among approximately 140,000 clones, 92% were seen once, and the ten largest hold less than 9.5%. J is TRBJ1-4 and V is TRBV7-9; D not resolved. This clonotype was sampled from an adult who received the AZD1222 COVID-19 vaccine. The specimen was peripheral blood, collected 28 days after the second AZD1222 dose. This CDR3 is CASSLSSQTNEKLFF. DNA of the CDR3: TGTGCCAGCAGCTTATCGTCTCAAACTAATGAAAAACTGTTTTTT.